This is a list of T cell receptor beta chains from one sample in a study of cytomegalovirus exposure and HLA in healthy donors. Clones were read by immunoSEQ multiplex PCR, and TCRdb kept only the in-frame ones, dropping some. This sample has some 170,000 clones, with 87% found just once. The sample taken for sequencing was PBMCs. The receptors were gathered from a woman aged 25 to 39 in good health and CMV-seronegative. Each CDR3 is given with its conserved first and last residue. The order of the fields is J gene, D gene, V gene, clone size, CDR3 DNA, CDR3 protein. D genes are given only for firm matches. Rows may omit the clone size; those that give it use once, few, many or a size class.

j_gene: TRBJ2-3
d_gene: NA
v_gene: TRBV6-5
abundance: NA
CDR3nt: TGTGCCAGCAGTTCGGTAGGCGGGGAGACCACAGATACGCAGTATTTT
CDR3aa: CASSSVGGETTDTQYF

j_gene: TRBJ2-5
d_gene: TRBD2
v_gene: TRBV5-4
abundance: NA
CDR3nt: TGTGCCAGCAGCCGGACTAGCGGGGGCCAAGAGACCCAGTACTTC
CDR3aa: CASSRTSGGQETQYF

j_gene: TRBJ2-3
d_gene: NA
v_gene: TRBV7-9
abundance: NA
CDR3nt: TGTGCCAGCAGCTTAGCTTCCCGGGACAACTTAAGGACAGATACGCAGTATTTT
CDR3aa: CASSLASRDNLRTDTQYF

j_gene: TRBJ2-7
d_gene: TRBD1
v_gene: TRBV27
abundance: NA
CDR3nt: TGTGCCAGCGGTACAGGGGGCTCCTACGAGCAGTACTTC
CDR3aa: CASGTGGSYEQYF

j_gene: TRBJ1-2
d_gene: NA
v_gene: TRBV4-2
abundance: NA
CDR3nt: TGTGCCAGCAGCCAAGACTTAGGACAGAACTATGGCTACACCTTC
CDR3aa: CASSQDLGQNYGYTF

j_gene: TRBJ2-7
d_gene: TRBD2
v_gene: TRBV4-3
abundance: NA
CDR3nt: TGCGCCAGCAGCCAAGGAGGAGCGGGGGGCTCCTACGAGCAGTACTTC
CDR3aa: CASSQGGAGGSYEQYF

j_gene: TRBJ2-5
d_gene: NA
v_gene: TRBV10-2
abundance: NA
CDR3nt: TGCGCCAGCAGACCCGACAACACAGGCCGGGAGACCCAGTACTTC
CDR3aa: CASRPDNTGRETQYF

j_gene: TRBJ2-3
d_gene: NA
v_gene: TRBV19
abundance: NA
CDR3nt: TGTGCCAGTAGTCCCTTAGTAGCAGATACGCAGTATTTT
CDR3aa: CASSPLVADTQYF

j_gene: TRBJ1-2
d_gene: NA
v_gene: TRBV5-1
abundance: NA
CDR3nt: TGCGCCAGCAGCTTGGATAGTTCCAGGGCTGGTAATGGCTACACCTTC
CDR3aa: CASSLDSSRAGNGYTF

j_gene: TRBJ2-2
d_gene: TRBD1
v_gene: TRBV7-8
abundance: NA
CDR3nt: TGTGCCAGCAGCCTCCGACAGGGAGATTACACCGGGGAGCTGTTTTTT
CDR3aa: CASSLRQGDYTGELFF

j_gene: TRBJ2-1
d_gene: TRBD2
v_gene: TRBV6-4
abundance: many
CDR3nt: TGTGCCAGCAGTGGGACTAGCGGGGGGGCAAATGAGCAGTTCTTC
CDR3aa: CASSGTSGGANEQFF

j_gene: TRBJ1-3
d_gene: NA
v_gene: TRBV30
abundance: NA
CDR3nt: TGTGCCTGGAGTGTACGCCGGGTTGGAAACACCATATATTTT
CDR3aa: CAWSVRRVGNTIYF

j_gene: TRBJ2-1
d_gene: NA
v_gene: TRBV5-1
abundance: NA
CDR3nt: TGCGCCAGCAGCTTGGTAGGGGAAGCCTACAATGAGCAGTTCTTC
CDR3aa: CASSLVGEAYNEQFF

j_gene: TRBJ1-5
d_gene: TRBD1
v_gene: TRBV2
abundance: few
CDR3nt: TGTGCCAGCAGGGTGGACAGGGAACAGCCCCAGCATTTT
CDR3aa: CASRVDREQPQHF

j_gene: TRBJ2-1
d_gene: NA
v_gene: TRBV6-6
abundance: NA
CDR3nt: TGTGCCAGCAGCAAACAGGGACCCTTCAATGAGCAGTTCTTC
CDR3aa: CASSKQGPFNEQFF

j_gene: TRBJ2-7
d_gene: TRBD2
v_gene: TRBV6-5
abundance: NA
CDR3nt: TGTGCCAGCAGTTACTCGACTAGCGGCGATCCCTACGAGCAGTACTTC
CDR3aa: CASSYSTSGDPYEQYF

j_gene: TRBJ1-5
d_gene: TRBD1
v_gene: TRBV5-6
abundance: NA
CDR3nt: TGTGCCAGCAGCCGCAGGGACAGGGGATTCGGTCAGCCCCAGCATTTT
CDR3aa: CASSRRDRGFGQPQHF

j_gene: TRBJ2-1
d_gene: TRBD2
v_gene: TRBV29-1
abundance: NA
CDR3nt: TGCAGCGTTGCGGGTTCGGAGCGGGGGGGCCGATTATATGAGCAGTTCTTC
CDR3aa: CSVAGSERGGRLYEQFF

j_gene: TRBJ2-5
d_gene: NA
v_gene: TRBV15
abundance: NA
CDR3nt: TGTGCCACCAGCAGGACGGAAGGATTACAGGGAAGAGGAGAGACCCAGTACTTC
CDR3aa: CATSRTEGLQGRGETQYF

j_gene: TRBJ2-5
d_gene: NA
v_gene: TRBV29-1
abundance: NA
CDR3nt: TGCAGCGTTGATCAGCAGGGTGGGGAGACCCAGTACTTC
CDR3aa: CSVDQQGGETQYF

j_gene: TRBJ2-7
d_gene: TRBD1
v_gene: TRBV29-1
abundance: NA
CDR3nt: TGCAGCGCCCGAGGCCCAGGGGGAGACCACGAGCAGTACTTC
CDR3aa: CSARGPGGDHEQYF

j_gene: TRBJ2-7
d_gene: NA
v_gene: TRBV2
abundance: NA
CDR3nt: TGTGCCAGCAGTGAAGCAGCGGTTTTCTCCTACGAGCAGTACTTC
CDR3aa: CASSEAAVFSYEQYF

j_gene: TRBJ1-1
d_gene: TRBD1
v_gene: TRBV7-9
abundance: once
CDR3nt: TGTGCCAGCAGCCCGGCGGGACAGGGCCTGAGGGACACTGAAGCTTTCTTT
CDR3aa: CASSPAGQGLRDTEAFF

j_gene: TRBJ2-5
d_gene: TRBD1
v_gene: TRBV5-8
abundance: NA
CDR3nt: TGTGCCAGCAGCTTCTCCCGACAGGGGGCATGGCAAGAGACCCAGTACTTC
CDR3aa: CASSFSRQGAWQETQYF

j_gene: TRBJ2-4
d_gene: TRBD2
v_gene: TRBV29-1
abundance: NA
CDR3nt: TGCAGCGTTATGGGGCGGGGGGCCAAAAACATTCAGTACTTC
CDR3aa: CSVMGRGAKNIQYF

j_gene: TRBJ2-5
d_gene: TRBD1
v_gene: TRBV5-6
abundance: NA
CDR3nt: TGTGCCAGCAGCCGTGGACAGGACGGGGAGACCCAGTACTTC
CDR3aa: CASSRGQDGETQYF